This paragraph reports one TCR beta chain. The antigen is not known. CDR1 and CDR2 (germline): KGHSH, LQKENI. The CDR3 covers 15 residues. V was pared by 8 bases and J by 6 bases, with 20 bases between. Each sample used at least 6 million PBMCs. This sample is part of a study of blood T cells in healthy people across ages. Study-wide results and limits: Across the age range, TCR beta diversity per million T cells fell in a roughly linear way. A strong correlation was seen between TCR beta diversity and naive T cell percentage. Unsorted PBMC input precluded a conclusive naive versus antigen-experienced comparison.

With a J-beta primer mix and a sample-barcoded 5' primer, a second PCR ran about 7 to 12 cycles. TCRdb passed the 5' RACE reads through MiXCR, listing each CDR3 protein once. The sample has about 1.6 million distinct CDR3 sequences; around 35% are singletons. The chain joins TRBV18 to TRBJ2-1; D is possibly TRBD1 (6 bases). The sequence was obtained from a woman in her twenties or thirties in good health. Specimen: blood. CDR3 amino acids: CASTYSHRVGNEQFF. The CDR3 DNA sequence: TGTGCCAGCACCTATTCCCACAGGGTGGGCAATGAGCAGTTCTTC.